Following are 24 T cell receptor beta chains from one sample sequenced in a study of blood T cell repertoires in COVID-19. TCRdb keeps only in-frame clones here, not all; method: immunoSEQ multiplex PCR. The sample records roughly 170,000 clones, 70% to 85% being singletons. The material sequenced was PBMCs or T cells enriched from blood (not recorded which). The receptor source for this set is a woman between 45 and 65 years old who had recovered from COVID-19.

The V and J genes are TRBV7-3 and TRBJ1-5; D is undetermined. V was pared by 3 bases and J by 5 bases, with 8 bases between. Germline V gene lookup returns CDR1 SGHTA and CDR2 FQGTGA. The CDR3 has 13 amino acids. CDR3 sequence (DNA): TGTGCCAGCAGCTTCACCGCGTATCAGCCCCAGCATTTT. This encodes CASSFTAYQPQHF.

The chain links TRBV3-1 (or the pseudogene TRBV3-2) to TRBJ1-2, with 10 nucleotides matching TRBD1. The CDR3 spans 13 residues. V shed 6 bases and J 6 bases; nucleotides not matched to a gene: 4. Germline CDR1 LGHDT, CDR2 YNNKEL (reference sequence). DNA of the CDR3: TGTGCCAGCAGGACCGGGACAGGGGATGGCTACACCTTC. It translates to CASRTGTGDGYTF.

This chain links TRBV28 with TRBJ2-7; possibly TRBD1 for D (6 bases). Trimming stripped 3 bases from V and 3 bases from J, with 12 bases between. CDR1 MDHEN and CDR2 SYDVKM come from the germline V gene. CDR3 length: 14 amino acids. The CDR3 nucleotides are TGTGCCAGCAGTTTCACAGGGAATCGCTACGAGCAGTACTTC. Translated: CASSFTGNRYEQYF.

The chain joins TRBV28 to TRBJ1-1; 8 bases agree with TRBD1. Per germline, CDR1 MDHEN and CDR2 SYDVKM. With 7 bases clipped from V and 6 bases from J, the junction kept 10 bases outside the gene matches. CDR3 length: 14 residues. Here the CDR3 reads CASNSGGGIAEAFF. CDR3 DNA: TGTGCCAGCAATTCAGGGGGCGGTATTGCTGAAGCTTTCTTT.

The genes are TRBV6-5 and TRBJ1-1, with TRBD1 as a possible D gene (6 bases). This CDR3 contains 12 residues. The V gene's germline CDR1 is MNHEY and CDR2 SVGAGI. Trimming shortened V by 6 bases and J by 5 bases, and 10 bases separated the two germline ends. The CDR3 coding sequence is TGTGCCAGCAGATCTCAGGGGACTGAAGCTTTCTTT. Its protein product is CASRSQGTEAFF.

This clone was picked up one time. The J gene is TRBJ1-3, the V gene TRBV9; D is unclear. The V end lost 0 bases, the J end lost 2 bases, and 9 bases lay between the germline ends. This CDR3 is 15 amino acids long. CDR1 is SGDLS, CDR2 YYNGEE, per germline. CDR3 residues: CASSVAEGTGNTIYF. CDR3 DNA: TGTGCCAGCAGCGTAGCTGAGGGAACTGGAAACACCATATATTTT.

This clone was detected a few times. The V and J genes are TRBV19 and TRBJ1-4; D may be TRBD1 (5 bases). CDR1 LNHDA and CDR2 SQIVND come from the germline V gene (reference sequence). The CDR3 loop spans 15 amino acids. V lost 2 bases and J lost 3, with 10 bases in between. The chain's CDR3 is CASSITGTSNEKLFF. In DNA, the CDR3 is TGTGCCAGTAGTATAACCGGGACTTCTAATGAAAAACTGTTTTTT.

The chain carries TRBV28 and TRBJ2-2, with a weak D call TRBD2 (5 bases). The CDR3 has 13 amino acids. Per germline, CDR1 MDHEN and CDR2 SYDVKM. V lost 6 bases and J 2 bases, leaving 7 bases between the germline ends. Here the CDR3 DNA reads TGTGCCAGCAGGGACTTTAACACCGGGGAGCTGTTTTTT. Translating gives CASRDFNTGELFF.

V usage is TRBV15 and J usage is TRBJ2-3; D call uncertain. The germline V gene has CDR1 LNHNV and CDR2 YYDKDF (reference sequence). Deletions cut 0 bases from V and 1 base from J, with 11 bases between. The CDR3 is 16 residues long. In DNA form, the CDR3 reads TGTGCCACCAGCAGAGATGGAGACCCGGGCACAGATACGCAGTATTTT. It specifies CATSRDGDPGTDTQYF.

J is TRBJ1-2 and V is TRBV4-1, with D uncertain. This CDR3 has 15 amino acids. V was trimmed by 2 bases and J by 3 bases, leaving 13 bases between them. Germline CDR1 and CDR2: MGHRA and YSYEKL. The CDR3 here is CASSQIVVTDYGYTF. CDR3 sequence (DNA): TGCGCCAGCAGCCAAATAGTAGTAACAGACTATGGCTACACCTTC.

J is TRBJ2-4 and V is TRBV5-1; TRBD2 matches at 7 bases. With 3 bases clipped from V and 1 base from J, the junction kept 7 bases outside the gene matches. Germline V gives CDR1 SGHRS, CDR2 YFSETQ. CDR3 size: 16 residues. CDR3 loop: CASSSGGGDAKNIQYF. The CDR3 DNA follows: TGCGCCAGCAGCTCCGGGGGAGGGGATGCCAAAAACATTCAGTACTTC.

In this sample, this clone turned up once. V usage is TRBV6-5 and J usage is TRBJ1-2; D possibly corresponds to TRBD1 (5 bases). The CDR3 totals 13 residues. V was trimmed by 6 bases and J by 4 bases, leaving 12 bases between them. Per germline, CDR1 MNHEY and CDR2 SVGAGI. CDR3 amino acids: CASRRTLLYGYTF. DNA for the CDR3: TGTGCCAGCAGGAGGACACTACTCTATGGCTACACCTTC.

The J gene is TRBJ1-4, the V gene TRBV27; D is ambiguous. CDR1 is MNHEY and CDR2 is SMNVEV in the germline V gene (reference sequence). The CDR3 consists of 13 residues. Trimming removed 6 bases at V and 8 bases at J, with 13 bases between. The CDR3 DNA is TGTGCCAGCAGCGTCCCAATCGGGGAAAAACTGTTTTTT. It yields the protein CASSVPIGEKLFF.

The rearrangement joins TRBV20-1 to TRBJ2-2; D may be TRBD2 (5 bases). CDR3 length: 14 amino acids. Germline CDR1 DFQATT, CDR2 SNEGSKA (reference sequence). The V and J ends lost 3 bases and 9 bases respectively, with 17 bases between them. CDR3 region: CSASSLGSFRELFF. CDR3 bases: TGCAGTGCTAGTAGCCTAGGGAGTTTTCGGGAGCTGTTTTTT.

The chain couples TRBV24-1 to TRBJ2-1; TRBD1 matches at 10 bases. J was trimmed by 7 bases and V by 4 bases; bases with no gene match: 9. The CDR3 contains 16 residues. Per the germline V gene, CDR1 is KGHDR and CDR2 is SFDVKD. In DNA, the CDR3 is TGTGCCACCAGTGACCTCGGGACAGGGGAGGAAAATGAGCAGTTCTTC. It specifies CATSDLGTGEENEQFF.

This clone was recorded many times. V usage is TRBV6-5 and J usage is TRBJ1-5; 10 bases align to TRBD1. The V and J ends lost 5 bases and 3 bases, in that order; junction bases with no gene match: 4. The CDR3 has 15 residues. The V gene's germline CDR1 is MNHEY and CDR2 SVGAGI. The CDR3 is CASSPGQGFNQPQHF. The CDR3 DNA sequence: TGTGCCAGCAGTCCGGGACAGGGGTTCAATCAGCCCCAGCATTTT.

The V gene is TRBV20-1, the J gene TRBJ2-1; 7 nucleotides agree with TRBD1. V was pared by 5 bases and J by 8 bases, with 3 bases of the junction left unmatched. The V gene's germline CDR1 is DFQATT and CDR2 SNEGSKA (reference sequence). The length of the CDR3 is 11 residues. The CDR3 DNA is TGCAGTGCTGCAGGGGGTGATGAGCAGTTCTTC. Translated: CSAAGGDEQFF.

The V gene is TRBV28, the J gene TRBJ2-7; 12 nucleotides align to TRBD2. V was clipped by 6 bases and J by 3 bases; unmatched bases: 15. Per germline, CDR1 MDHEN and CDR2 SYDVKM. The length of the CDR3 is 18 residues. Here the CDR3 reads CASSLNSIGTSGFYEQYF. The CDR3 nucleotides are TGTGCCAGCAGCCTAAATTCTATTGGGACTAGCGGGTTCTACGAGCAGTACTTC.

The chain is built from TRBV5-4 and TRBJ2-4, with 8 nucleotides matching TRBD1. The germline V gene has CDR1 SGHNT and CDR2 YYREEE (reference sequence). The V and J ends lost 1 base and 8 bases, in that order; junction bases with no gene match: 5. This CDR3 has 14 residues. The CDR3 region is CASSLPGGADIQYF. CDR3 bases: TGTGCCAGCAGCTTGCCAGGGGGCGCCGACATTCAGTACTTC.

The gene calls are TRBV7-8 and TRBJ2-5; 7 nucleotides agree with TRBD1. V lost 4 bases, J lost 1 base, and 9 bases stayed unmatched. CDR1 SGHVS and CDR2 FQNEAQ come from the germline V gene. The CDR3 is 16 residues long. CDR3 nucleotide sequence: TGTGCCAGCAGCTGGCCCCCCGGGGACAGCCAAGAGACCCAGTACTTC. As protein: CASSWPPGDSQETQYF.

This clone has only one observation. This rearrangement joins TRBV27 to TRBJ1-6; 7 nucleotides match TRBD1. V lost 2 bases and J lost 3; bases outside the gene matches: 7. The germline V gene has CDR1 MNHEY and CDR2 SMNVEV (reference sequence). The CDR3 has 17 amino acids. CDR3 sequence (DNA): TGTGCCAGCAGTTTACTCGGGACAGTACTCTATAATTCACCCCTCCACTTT. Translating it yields CASSLLGTVLYNSPLHF.

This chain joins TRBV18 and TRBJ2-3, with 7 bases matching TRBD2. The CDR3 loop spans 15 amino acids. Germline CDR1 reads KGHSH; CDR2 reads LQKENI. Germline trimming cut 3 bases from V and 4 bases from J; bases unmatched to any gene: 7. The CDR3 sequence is CASSPYEGGADTQYF. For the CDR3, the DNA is TGTGCCAGCTCACCTTATGAGGGAGGGGCAGATACGCAGTATTTT.

CDR3 in amino acids: CASSPRDFANTGELFF. The CDR3, as DNA: TGTGCCAGCAGCCCACGGGACTTCGCGAACACCGGGGAGCTGTTTTTT. The chain employs TRBV9 and TRBJ2-2, with D possibly matching TRBD2 (6 bases). Trimming removed 4 bases from V and 0 bases from J, with 13 bases in between. Germline loops: CDR1 SGDLS, CDR2 YYNGEE. This CDR3 region has 16 residues.

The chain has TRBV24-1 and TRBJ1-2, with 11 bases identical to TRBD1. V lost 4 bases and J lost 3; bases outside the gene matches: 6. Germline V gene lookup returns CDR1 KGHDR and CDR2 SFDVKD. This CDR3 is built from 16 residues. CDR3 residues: CATSDSWTGGYYGYTF. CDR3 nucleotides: TGTGCCACCAGTGACTCCTGGACAGGGGGCTACTATGGCTACACCTTC.